The next 29 T cell receptor beta chains were all read from a single sample in a study of vaccination and CD4 T cells after COVID-19 (dated by TCRdb to 2021 to 2024). What these receptors recognize is not known. This sample's treatment or condition label indicates: approximately 9-day PBMC culture with coronavirus spike peptide pools or control peptides (ViraFEST assay). Library preparation used PCR. Sequenced on an Illumina iSeq 100. At the Johns Hopkins FTIC core, DNA from the cultured CD4+ T cells underwent TCR sequencing with the Oncomine TCR Beta short-read assay. Using fastp trimming at Q25 and MiXCR clonotype assembly, TCRdb reanalyzed the public sequencing data and kept in-frame beta chains. Rows with a matching CDR3 protein are joined into one entry that keeps the most common DNA and genes. This sample comprises some 10,000 distinct CDR3 sequences, 55% to 60% of them detected only once. The ten largest clonotypes hold 31% of the sample.

The sequencing sample was made of CD4+ T cells from blood, cultured in vitro. The receptors were gathered from a human donor who had recovered from COVID-19.

The chain combines TRBV7-8 with TRBJ2-5; D tentatively fits TRBD1 or TRBD2 (5 bases each). The CDR3 is made up of 14 amino acids. Trimming left V 5 bases short and J 5 bases short, with 15 bases between. Per germline, CDR1 SGHVS and CDR2 FQNEAQ. CDR3 nucleotide sequence: TGTGCCAGCAGCCCCCGGGACCCGAGGGAGACCCAGTACTTC. It encodes CASSPRDPRETQYF. Based on the CDR3 plus reference TRBV7-8 and TRBJ2-5, the full variable domain is GAGVSQSPRYKVAKRGQDVALRCDPISGHVSLFWYQQALGQGPEFLTYFQNEAQLDKSGLPSDRFFAERPEGSVSTLKIQRTQQEDSAVYLCASSPRDPRETQYFGPGTRLLVL.

The chain uses TRBV6-2 or TRBV6-3 and TRBJ1-2; 8 nucleotides match TRBD1. Germline assignment: CDR1 MNHEY and CDR2 SVGEGT. This CDR3 contains 15 residues. The junction had 12 bases not matched to a gene; V was cut back by 4 bases and J by 8 bases. The DNA for the CDR3 is TGTGCCAGCAGTTCCCCGCCGGGACAGGTTGCGGGCTACACCTTC. Translation gives CASSSPPGQVAGYTF.

This clonotype was recorded a few times. This chain links TRBV7-9 with TRBJ1-6; D unresolved. V lost 5 bases and J lost 7, with 9 bases in between. There are 13 residues in the CDR3. Per the germline V gene, CDR1 is SEHNR and CDR2 is FQNEAQ (reference sequence). The CDR3 nucleotides are TGTGCCAGCAGCCCCTCACGGAATTCACCCCTCCACTTT. It specifies CASSPSRNSPLHF.

The chain couples TRBV10-3 to TRBJ2-5; 11 positions agree with TRBD2. Germline V gene sequence: CDR1 ENHRY, CDR2 SYGVKD. V shed 0 bases, J shed 3 bases, and the junction held 6 bases outside the gene matches. The CDR3 is 17 residues long. The CDR3, as DNA: TGTGCCATCAGTGAGTCGAAGGCTAGCGGGGGGAAAGAGACCCAGTACTTC. Protein product: CAISESKASGGKETQYF.

V usage is TRBV2 and J usage is TRBJ1-2; no definite D call. CDR3 length: 13 residues. V was cut by 2 bases and J by 8 bases, with 12 bases left in between. Germline-derived CDR1 and CDR2 are SNHLY and FYNNEI. The CDR3 sequence is CASSESFPGGYTF. CDR3 DNA sequence: TGTGCCAGCAGTGAAAGTTTTCCGGGAGGCTACACCTTC.

This clonotype came up a few times. The rearrangement uses TRBV11-2 and TRBJ1-2, with D perhaps TRBD1 (6 bases). The CDR3 runs to 15 residues. The germline V gene has CDR1 SGHAT and CDR2 FQNNGV. V was cut by 2 bases and J by 7 bases, with 17 bases left in between. The DNA for the CDR3 is TGTGCCAGCAGCTTAAACCGGGAGCCCAGGGGTGGCTACACCTTC. It codes for CASSLNREPRGGYTF.

The rearrangement joins TRBV7-9 to TRBJ1-2; D is undetermined. There are 13 residues in the CDR3. Germline V gene sequence: CDR1 SEHNR, CDR2 FQNEAQ (reference sequence). V lost 3 bases to trimming and J lost 4 bases, with 9 bases between them. The CDR3 is CASSLNGGYGYTF. CDR3 nucleotide sequence: TGTGCCAGCAGCTTGAACGGAGGCTATGGCTACACCTTC. The whole variable domain, filled in from reference TRBV7-9 and TRBJ1-2, reads DTGVSQNPRHKITKRGQNVTFRCDPISEHNRLYWYRQTLGQGPEFLTYFQNEAQLEKSRLLSDRFSAERPKGSFSTLEIQRTEQGDSAMYLCASSLNGGYGYTFGSGTRLTVV.

The V gene is TRBV27, the J gene TRBJ1-2; 7 bases fit TRBD1. This CDR3 has 13 amino acids. J was trimmed by 4 bases and V by 6 bases; bases with no gene match: 5. The germline CDR1 and CDR2 sequences are MNHEY and SMNVEV (reference sequence). CDR3 loop: CASRADRVYGYTF. Here the CDR3 DNA reads TGTGCCAGCAGGGCCGACAGGGTCTATGGCTACACCTTC.

The chain uses TRBV29-1 and TRBJ1-1; tentatively, D is TRBD1 (5 bases). Deletions cut 1 base from V and 5 bases from J, with 8 bases between. The CDR3 spans 12 residues. CDR1 is SQVTM and CDR2 is ANQGSEA in the germline V gene. The CDR3 coding sequence is TGCAGCGTTGAAGGGGGGGGAACTGAAGCTTTCTTT. This translates into CSVEGGGTEAFF.

The rearrangement joins TRBV7-9 to TRBJ2-3; 8 bases are shared with TRBD2. Germline V gene data show CDR1 as SEHNR and CDR2 as FQNEAQ (reference sequence). This CDR3 has 15 residues. The V gene end was trimmed by 2 bases and the J gene end by 4 bases; junction bases not matched to a gene: 5. CDR3 loop: CASSLRRGGSDTQYF. In DNA, the CDR3 is TGTGCCAGCAGCTTACGGCGCGGGGGGTCAGATACGCAGTATTTT.

The gene calls are TRBV5-1 and TRBJ1-5; 9 bases agree with TRBD1. Germline V gene data show CDR1 as SGHRS and CDR2 as YFSETQ. The CDR3 runs 18 residues. V lost 4 bases and J lost 0; bases outside the gene matches: 11. The CDR3 spells CASSTSETGGISNQPQHF. CDR3 bases: TGCGCCAGCAGCACGTCTGAGACAGGGGGGATTAGCAATCAGCCCCAGCATTTT.

The chain links TRBV19 to TRBJ1-6; D is uncertain. V gave up 5 bases and J gave up 8 bases, with 10 bases separating them. The CDR3 spans 13 residues. Germline-derived CDR1 and CDR2 are LNHDA and SQIVND (reference sequence). The CDR3, as DNA: TGTGCCAGTAGTCGGCAGCCTGATTCACCCCTCCACTTT. This gives the protein CASSRQPDSPLHF.

The chain recombines TRBV4-3 with TRBJ1-2; unclear D gene. The V end lost 5 bases, the J end lost 4 bases, and 14 bases lay between the germline ends. The CDR3 sequence is 14 residues long. CDR1 is LGHNA and CDR2 is YSLEER in the germline V gene. In DNA, the CDR3 is TGCGCCAGCAGCATGACCGGGGTCTCCTATGGCTACACCTTC. Its translation is CASSMTGVSYGYTF.

In its sample, this clonotype was seen a few times. The chain employs TRBV20-1 and TRBJ1-1; 7 bases fit TRBD1. Germline CDR1 DFQATT, CDR2 SNEGSKA (reference sequence). Losses at the gene ends were 5 bases for V and 0 bases for J; bases not matched to a gene: 6. The CDR3 spans 14 residues. DNA for the CDR3: TGCAGTGCTTCCCCAACAGGGGTGAACACTGAAGCTTTCTTT. This sequence encodes CSASPTGVNTEAFF.

The J gene is TRBJ2-1, the V gene TRBV20-1, with TRBD2 matching 7 bases. V was clipped by 3 bases and J by 3 bases; unmatched bases: 14. CDR1 is DFQATT, CDR2 SNEGSKA, per germline (reference sequence). The CDR3 is 17 residues long. The CDR3 protein is CSARGWGGSLGYNEQFF. The CDR3 DNA follows: TGCAGTGCTAGGGGGTGGGGCGGGAGTCTAGGCTACAATGAGCAGTTCTTC.

This clonotype was found a few times. The genes are TRBV7-2 and TRBJ2-5; no clear D. Germline V gene lookup returns CDR1 SGHTA and CDR2 FQGNSA. V was cut by 5 bases and J by 1 base, with 8 bases left in between. The CDR3 is 13 amino acids. CDR3 sequence reads: CASSGHPQETQYF. Here the CDR3 DNA reads TGTGCCAGCAGCGGGCACCCCCAAGAGACCCAGTACTTC. The whole variable domain, filled in from reference TRBV7-2 and TRBJ2-5, reads GAGVSQSPSNKVTEKGKDVELRCDPISGHTALYWYRQSLGQGLEFLIYFQGNSAPDKSGLPSDRFSAERTGGSVSTLTIQRTQQEDSAVYLCASSGHPQETQYFGPGTRLLVL.

The DNA of the CDR3 is TGCAGTGCTAGAGATAGCGGGGTAGACACCATATATTTT. Encoded protein: CSARDSGVDTIYF. The genes are TRBV20-1 and TRBJ1-3; D not resolved. The CDR3 loop spans 13 amino acids. Trimming shortened V by 0 bases and J by 8 bases, and 11 bases separated the two germline ends. Per the germline V gene, CDR1 is DFQATT and CDR2 is SNEGSKA (reference sequence).

The CDR3 DNA is TGTGCCAGCAGACTGGGCGGCACAGATACGCAGTATTTT. This gives the protein CASRLGGTDTQYF. This chain uses TRBV6-1 with TRBJ2-3; no firm D call. The length of the CDR3 is 13 residues. V shed 6 bases and J shed 1 base, with 8 bases lying between them. Germline V gene data show CDR1 as MNHNS and CDR2 as SASEGT.

The chain joins TRBV29-1 to TRBJ1-1, with 7 bases identical to TRBD1. The CDR3 spans 13 residues. Germline V gene data show CDR1 as SQVTM and CDR2 as ANQGSEA. Trimming cost V 7 bases and J 3 bases; bases outside gene matches: 8. For the CDR3, the DNA is TGCAGCGCCACAGGGGAATCGGACACTGAAGCTTTCTTT. Translation gives CSATGESDTEAFF.

This clonotype was observed a few times. The chain employs TRBV7-8 and TRBJ1-6; D gene ambiguous. The CDR3 has 12 residues. Germline CDR1 SGHVS, CDR2 FQNEAQ. V lost 5 bases, J lost 10 bases, and 9 bases lay in between. CDR3 sequence reads: CASSALESPLHF. The CDR3, as DNA: TGTGCCAGCAGCGCCCTAGAGTCACCCCTCCACTTT.

The chain couples TRBV6-2 or TRBV6-3 to TRBJ2-3; D remains ambiguous. Germline V gene sequence: CDR1 MNHEY, CDR2 SVGEGT. The V end lost 6 bases, the J end lost 8 bases, and 12 bases lay between the germline ends. The CDR3 is 12 residues long. CDR3: CASSPLSGTQYF. The CDR3 DNA is TGTGCCAGCAGCCCTCTATCCGGTACGCAGTATTTT.

The gene calls are TRBV20-1 and TRBJ2-7; 11 nucleotides match TRBD1. Germline V lookup: CDR1 DFQATT, CDR2 SNEGSKA (reference sequence). V lost 6 bases to trimming and J lost 4 bases; unmatched junction nucleotides: 14. The CDR3 extends over 16 amino acids. The chain's CDR3 is CSAKTRDRGFSYEQYF. The CDR3 region has the DNA TGCAGTGCCAAAACGAGGGACAGGGGGTTTAGTTACGAGCAGTACTTC.

The chain links TRBV20-1 to TRBJ1-4; the match to TRBD1 covers 9 bases. Germline trimming cut 3 bases from V and 8 bases from J; bases unmatched to any gene: 13. This CDR3 comprises 16 residues. Germline assignment: CDR1 DFQATT and CDR2 SNEGSKA (reference sequence). The CDR3 sequence is CSASGTLDRGLEKLFF. CDR3 bases: TGCAGTGCTAGTGGTACCTTGGACAGGGGCTTGGAAAAACTGTTTTTT.

This sequence joins TRBV7-8 and TRBJ1-1, with D tentatively TRBD1 (6 bases). Germline CDR1 reads SGHVS; CDR2 reads FQNEAQ. The CDR3 runs 14 residues. Trimming left V 7 bases short and J 4 bases short, with 16 bases between. The CDR3 DNA is TGTGCCAGCACACGGACAGAAATGAGCACTGAAGCTTTCTTT. Translating gives CASTRTEMSTEAFF. The entire variable domain, with the rest obtained from reference TRBV7-8 and TRBJ1-1, is as follows: GAGVSQSPRYKVAKRGQDVALRCDPISGHVSLFWYQQALGQGPEFLTYFQNEAQLDKSGLPSDRFFAERPEGSVSTLKIQRTQQEDSAVYLCASTRTEMSTEAFFGQGTRLTVV.

This clonotype was seen more than once but under ten times. The CDR3 DNA is TGTGCCAGCAGTTTCTCTCCCCAGGGGGACACTGAAGCTTTCTTT. It specifies CASSFSPQGDTEAFF. The V and J genes are TRBV27 and TRBJ1-1; TRBD1 matches at 7 bases. J gave up 3 bases and V 3 bases, and 7 bases lay outside the gene matches. This CDR3 comprises 15 residues. Germline V CDR1 and CDR2: MNHEY, SMNVEV (reference sequence).

V and J are TRBV2 and TRBJ2-2, with 12 bases that match TRBD2. The J segment lost 5 bases and the V segment lost 5 bases, leaving 3 bases of the junction unmatched. The length of the CDR3 is 15 residues. The germline gives CDR1 SNHLY, CDR2 FYNNEI. The CDR3 sequence is CASSRLAGETGELFF. The CDR3 region has the DNA TGTGCCAGCAGTAGACTAGCGGGGGAGACCGGGGAGCTGTTTTTT.

The CDR3 is CASSRSQGSYGYTF. The CDR3, as DNA: TGTGCCAGCAGCAGGTCACAGGGGAGCTATGGCTACACCTTC. The chain recombines TRBV6-4 with TRBJ1-2, with 7 bases aligning to TRBD1. Germline CDR1 MRHNA, CDR2 SNTAGT. This CDR3 contains 14 residues. V dropped 6 bases and J dropped 4; count of bases not matched to a gene: 8.

The V call is TRBV20-1, the J call TRBJ2-7; 9 bases align to TRBD2. Looked up from germline, CDR1 is DFQATT and CDR2 is SNEGSKA (reference sequence). The V and J ends lost 0 bases and 7 bases, in that order; junction bases with no gene match: 7. The CDR3 is made up of 14 amino acids. The CDR3 DNA follows: TGCAGTGCTAGAGATCGGTGGCTAGCGGGGGAGCAGTACTTC. This codes for CSARDRWLAGEQYF.

The rearrangement links TRBV5-1 to TRBJ1-2; 7 nucleotides line up with TRBD1. The trim removed 3 bases at V and 3 bases at J, leaving 5 bases unmatched. CDR1 is SGHRS, CDR2 YFSETQ, per germline. The CDR3 is 14 residues long. The DNA of the CDR3 is TGCGCCAGCAGCTCAGGGGGTCTTGACTATGGCTACACCTTC. This translates into CASSSGGLDYGYTF.